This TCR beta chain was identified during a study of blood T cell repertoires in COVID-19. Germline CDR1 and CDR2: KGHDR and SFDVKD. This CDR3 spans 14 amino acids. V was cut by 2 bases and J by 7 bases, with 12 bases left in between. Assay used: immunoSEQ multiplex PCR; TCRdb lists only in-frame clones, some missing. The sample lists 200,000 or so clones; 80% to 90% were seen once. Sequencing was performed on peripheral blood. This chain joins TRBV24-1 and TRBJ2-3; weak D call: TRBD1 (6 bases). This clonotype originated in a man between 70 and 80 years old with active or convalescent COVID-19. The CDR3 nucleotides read TGTGCCACCAGTGATTCGACCCAGGGGAATACGCAGTATTTT. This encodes CATSDSTQGNTQYF.